This section outlines one T cell receptor (beta chain) sequence together with its context. Its antigen is unknown. From mRNA, alpha and beta CDR3 regions were amplified using semiquantitative ARM-PCR. In ARM-PCR, communal superprimers followed tagged nested gene-specific primers for exponential amplification. Via MiXCR, TCRdb re-called the multiplex PCR reads, giving one row per CDR3 protein. Among fewer than 18,000 distinct CDR3 sequences listed, 62% were seen once. This entry is derived from a study of relationships among human T cell subsets. Study findings and constraints: Substantial CDR3 sharing among Th1, Th2 and regulatory cells suggested stochastic fate choice.

Trimming left V 2 bases short and J 6 bases short, with 8 bases between. This CDR3 region has 12 residues. From germline, CDR1 is SGHDT and CDR2 YYEEEE. The receptor comes from a middle-aged man in good health. The sequenced sample was total T cells sorted from blood. The chain is built from TRBV5-6 and TRBJ1-1; D is possibly TRBD1 (6 bases). CDR3 in DNA: TGTGCCAGCAGCTTCGGGGGGCCTGAAGCTTTCTTT. It is translated as CASSFGGPEAFF. Supplemented by reference TRBV5-6 and TRBJ1-1, the full variable domain reads DAGVTQSPTHLIKTRGQQVTLRCSPKSGHDTVSWYQQALGQGPQFIFQYYEEEERQRGNFPDRFSGHQFPNYSSELNVNALLLGDSALYLCASSFGGPEAFFGQGTRLTVV.